One and the same sample provided the 20 T cell receptor beta chains below, sequenced in a study of CD8 T cells in ankylosing spondylitis. Using its own MiXCR run on the 5' RACE reads, TCRdb lists one record per CDR3 protein. Here the sample spans roughly 220,000 distinct CDR3 sequences, roughly a tenth being singletons. Sequencing was carried out using blood, either unsorted or a sorted T cell fraction (not recorded which). The receptors were gathered from a male donor with ankylosing spondylitis or in good health (not recorded which).

This clonotype was recorded at least ten times. This CDR3 reads CASSQETGGNEQFF. The CDR3 DNA follows: TGTGCCAGCAGCCAAGAGACAGGGGGCAATGAGCAGTTCTTC. This rearrangement joins TRBV14 to TRBJ2-1; TRBD1 matches 9 bases. The V gene's germline CDR1 is SGHDN and CDR2 FVKESK. The junction had 0 bases not matched to a gene; V was cut back by 0 bases and J by 6 bases. The length of the CDR3 is 14 residues. The full variable domain, with the rest looked up from reference TRBV14 and TRBJ2-1, is EAGVTQFPSHSVIEKGQTVTLRCDPISGHDNLYWYRRVMGKEIKFLLHFVKESKQDESGMPNNRFLAERTGGTYSTLKVQPAELEDSGVYFCASSQETGGNEQFFGPGTRLTVL.

The chain joins TRBV7-9 to TRBJ2-5; 8 nucleotides agree with TRBD2. The V segment lost 11 bases and the J segment 3 bases; nucleotides outside the gene matches: 11. This CDR3 region has 14 residues. Per the germline V gene, CDR1 is SEHNR and CDR2 is FQNEAQ (reference sequence). In nucleotides, the CDR3 is TGTGCCGCCCCCCTAGTACTAGCGGAAGAGACCCAGTACTTC. Translated: CAAPLVLAEETQYF.

This clonotype was observed many times. CDR3 in amino acids: CSARGPGAHTDTQYF. The CDR3, as DNA: TGCAGTGCTAGAGGCCCGGGAGCCCACACAGATACGCAGTATTTT. The chain carries TRBV20-1 and TRBJ2-3; D is perhaps TRBD2 (6 bases). V lost 1 base to trimming and J lost 2 bases, with 13 bases between them. CDR3 length: 15 amino acids. The germline V gene encodes CDR1 DFQATT and CDR2 SNEGSKA (reference sequence).

In its sample, this clonotype was seen many times. This chain connects TRBV29-1 to TRBJ1-1; D is possibly TRBD1 (6 bases). This CDR3 has 14 amino acids. The V end lost 4 bases, the J end lost 7 bases, and 19 bases lay between the germline ends. CDR1 SQVTM and CDR2 ANQGSEA come from the germline V gene. The CDR3 here is CSVGGGAVRGEAFF. As DNA, the CDR3 is TGCAGCGTTGGGGGGGGCGCCGTCCGGGGTGAAGCTTTCTTT.

This clonotype was recorded at least ten times. The chain employs TRBV5-1 and TRBJ2-7; the match to TRBD1 covers 12 bases. CDR1 is SGHRS, CDR2 YFSETQ, per germline. The trim removed 5 bases at V and 4 bases at J, leaving 7 bases unmatched. CDR3 size: 15 residues. DNA for the CDR3: TGCGCCAGCAGGCTTGGGACAGGGGGCCCGTACGAGCAGTACTTC. It encodes CASRLGTGGPYEQYF. The full variable domain, completed using reference TRBV5-1 and TRBJ2-7, is KAGVTQTPRYLIKTRGQQVTLSCSPISGHRSVSWYQQTPGQGLQFLFEYFSETQRNKGNFPGRFSGRQFSNSRSEMNVSTLELGDSALYLCASRLGTGGPYEQYFGPGTRLTVT.

The chain couples TRBV10-3 to TRBJ1-2, with TRBD1 matching 8 bases. The CDR3 totals 13 residues. V gave up 7 bases and J gave up 3 bases; unmatched junction bases: 4. Looked up from germline, CDR1 is ENHRY and CDR2 is SYGVKD. DNA of the CDR3: TGTGCCATCAACAGGACAGGGCACTATGGCTACACCTTC. Protein: CAINRTGHYGYTF.

This clonotype was counted at least ten times. V is TRBV28 and J is TRBJ2-5, with D unresolved. CDR3 length: 12 amino acids. Germline V gives CDR1 MDHEN, CDR2 SYDVKM. V lost 1 base to trimming and J lost 5 bases, with 5 bases between them. CDR3: CASSLLSETQYF. DNA of the CDR3: TGTGCCAGCAGTTTATTATCGGAGACCCAGTACTTC.

V usage is TRBV5-1 and J usage is TRBJ2-7, with 9 bases identical to TRBD1. V lost 3 bases and J lost 7; bases outside the gene matches: 5. This CDR3 is built from 13 residues. In germline, CDR1 is SGHRS, CDR2 YFSETQ. CDR3 DNA: TGCGCCAGCAGCTCACCGACAGGGGGGGAGCAGTACTTC. Translating it yields CASSSPTGGEQYF.

This clonotype was seen more than once but under ten times. A single base separates this from a much larger clone, so it may be a read error. The chain uses TRBV7-3 and TRBJ2-5; D not certain. The germline V gene encodes CDR1 SGHTA and CDR2 FQGTGA. Trimming stripped 2 bases from V and 5 bases from J, with 9 bases between. The CDR3 is 13 amino acids. In DNA, the CDR3 is TGTGCCAGCAGCTTAGAGGTCCACGAGACCCAGTACTTC. Amino acids: CASSLEVHETQYF.

The table lists this clonotype with many counts. The chain joins TRBV7-2 to TRBJ2-5; 7 bases align to TRBD2. V shed 5 bases, J shed 6 bases, and the junction held 9 bases outside the gene matches. The CDR3 has 14 amino acids. Germline CDR1 is SGHTA and CDR2 is FQGNSA. The CDR3 DNA is TGTGCCAGCAGCCCTAGTAATAGCGGGCAGACCCAGTACTTC. This gives the protein CASSPSNSGQTQYF. The full variable domain, with the rest looked up from reference TRBV7-2 and TRBJ2-5, is GAGVSQSPSNKVTEKGKDVELRCDPISGHTALYWYRQSLGQGLEFLIYFQGNSAPDKSGLPSDRFSAERTGGSVSTLTIQRTQQEDSAVYLCASSPSNSGQTQYFGPGTRLLVL.

This clonotype was detected many times. The gene calls are TRBV5-1 and TRBJ1-6, with D possibly matching TRBD1 (6 bases). The CDR3 has 16 amino acids. CDR1 and CDR2 from the germline V gene are SGHRS and YFSETQ. Deletions cut 4 bases from V and 8 bases from J, with 19 bases between. Here the CDR3 DNA reads TGCGCCAGCAGCCTACGGACAGCAGGTGGAGATTCACCCCTCCACTTT. Protein sequence: CASSLRTAGGDSPLHF.

This clonotype was picked up a small number of times. The rearrangement links TRBV20-1 to TRBJ1-3, with 7 positions matching TRBD1. Germline V gene data show CDR1 as DFQATT and CDR2 as SNEGSKA (reference sequence). The CDR3 consists of 15 residues. V lost 6 bases and J lost 0; bases outside the gene matches: 8. For the CDR3, the DNA is TGCAGTGCGATCCCGGGACAGCCCTCTGGAAACACCATATATTTT. Protein product: CSAIPGQPSGNTIYF.

This CDR3 is CASSVGQGNTIYF. CDR3 sequence (DNA): TGTGCCAGCAGCGTAGGACAGGGAAACACCATATATTTT. The J gene is TRBJ1-3, the V gene TRBV9; a possible D gene is TRBD1 (5 bases). CDR3 size: 13 residues. The V end was cut by 0 bases, the J end by 4 bases, with 5 bases between. Per the germline V gene, CDR1 is SGDLS and CDR2 is YYNGEE.

This clonotype was counted between two and nine times. The gene calls are TRBV7-3 and TRBJ2-5; TRBD2 matches 7 bases. V trimming: 5 bases; J trimming: 5 bases; junction bases outside the gene matches: 11. The CDR3 loop spans 15 amino acids. Germline V CDR1 and CDR2: SGHTA, FQGTGA. This CDR3 is CASSPSSGAGETQYF. CDR3 nucleotides: TGTGCCAGCAGCCCTAGCAGCGGGGCAGGGGAGACCCAGTACTTC.

Ten or more counts support this clonotype. The V and J genes are TRBV7-2 and TRBJ1-4; 7 positions match TRBD1. This CDR3 has 14 residues. V shed 1 base, J shed 11 bases, and the junction held 7 bases outside the gene matches. Germline V gene sequence: CDR1 SGHTA, CDR2 FQGNSA. CDR3 in amino acids: CASSLGTGAEKLFF. The CDR3 bases are TGTGCCAGCAGCTTAGGGACAGGAGCTGAGAAACTGTTTTTT.

The rearrangement joins TRBV6-4 to TRBJ1-2; 11 bases match TRBD1. J was trimmed by 6 bases and V by 7 bases; bases with no gene match: 19. Germline V lookup: CDR1 MRHNA, CDR2 SNTAGT. The CDR3 covers 18 residues. CDR3 protein: CASIFIRDRGKEGNGYTF. The CDR3 DNA follows: TGTGCCAGCATTTTTATCCGGGACAGGGGGAAAGAAGGGAATGGCTACACCTTC.

This clonotype came up a few times. The chain has TRBV7-2 and TRBJ2-5; D ambiguous. The V end was cut by 5 bases, the J end by 0 bases, with 13 bases between. The germline V gene has CDR1 SGHTA and CDR2 FQGNSA. The CDR3 is 15 amino acids. The CDR3 region has the DNA TGTGCCAGCAGCCGGGTGGGCAGGAACCAAGAGACCCAGTACTTC. This codes for CASSRVGRNQETQYF.

In this sample, this clonotype turned up many times. This chain joins TRBV4-2 and TRBJ1-4, with D unclear. With 1 base removed from V and 0 bases from J, the gap between germline ends came to 15 bases. There are 18 residues in the CDR3. Germline CDR1 is LGHNA and CDR2 is YNFKEQ. The CDR3: CASSQGRQGVTTNEKLFF. DNA of the CDR3: TGTGCCAGCAGCCAAGGGAGACAAGGAGTAACAACTAATGAAAAACTGTTTTTT.

The chain joins TRBV7-2 to TRBJ2-7, with D tentatively TRBD1 (6 bases). The V gene lost 6 bases and the J gene lost 7 bases, with 19 bases spanning the gap. The CDR3 has 14 amino acids. The germline V gene has CDR1 SGHTA and CDR2 FQGNSA. Here the CDR3 reads CASSLAPGEWEQYF. DNA of the CDR3: TGTGCCAGCAGTTTGGCCCCAGGGGAATGGGAGCAGTACTTC.

This clonotype was recorded a few times. V and J are TRBV7-2 and TRBJ1-4; 7 bases are a match to TRBD1. The V segment lost 6 bases and the J segment 4 bases; nucleotides outside the gene matches: 5. The CDR3 length is 14 residues. Germline loops: CDR1 SGHTA, CDR2 FQGNSA. The CDR3 DNA follows: TGTGCCAGCAGGGATCAGGGGGGTAATGAAAAACTGTTTTTT. It yields the protein CASRDQGGNEKLFF. Full variable domain (remainder filled in from reference TRBV7-2 and TRBJ1-4): GAGVSQSPSNKVTEKGKDVELRCDPISGHTALYWYRQSLGQGLEFLIYFQGNSAPDKSGLPSDRFSAERTGGSVSTLTIQRTQQEDSAVYLCASRDQGGNEKLFFGSGTQLSVL.